This TCR beta chain was sequenced during a study of T cells in women clearing cervical HPV infection. The overall study: Cases' blood sampling followed lesion detection by median approximately 150 days (90 to 200). Notes on the study in general: Combining TCR richness with V gene abundances gave around 0.83 AUC.

Average input was around 1,300 ng genomic DNA for immunoSEQ TCR beta CDR3 amplification. This table comes from immunoSEQ multiplex PCR, and its TCRdb copy is limited to in-frame clones, with some not included. The table lists 25,000 to 35,000 clones. On this clone itself: Its antigen is undetermined. The read stops 3 residues short of the end of the CDR3; the missing end is completed from the germline J gene.

Prevalent HPV16 infections were excluded; only incident single HPV16 infections included. CDR3 length: 15 residues. The germline V gene encodes CDR1 SEHNR and CDR2 FQNEAQ (reference sequence). The sequence was obtained from a woman aged 18-70 years with a cervical HPV16 infection that either progressed to CIN3+ or cleared (not recorded which). The sample taken for sequencing was blood buffy coat. This sequence joins TRBV7-9 and TRBJ1-2, with 8 bases identical to TRBD1. The DNA read from the CDR3 is TGTGCCAGCACCGTTCCCGGGACAGGTGCCTACGAC. Amino acid sequence: CASTVPGTGAYD. The whole CDR3 is CASTVPGTGAYDYTF.